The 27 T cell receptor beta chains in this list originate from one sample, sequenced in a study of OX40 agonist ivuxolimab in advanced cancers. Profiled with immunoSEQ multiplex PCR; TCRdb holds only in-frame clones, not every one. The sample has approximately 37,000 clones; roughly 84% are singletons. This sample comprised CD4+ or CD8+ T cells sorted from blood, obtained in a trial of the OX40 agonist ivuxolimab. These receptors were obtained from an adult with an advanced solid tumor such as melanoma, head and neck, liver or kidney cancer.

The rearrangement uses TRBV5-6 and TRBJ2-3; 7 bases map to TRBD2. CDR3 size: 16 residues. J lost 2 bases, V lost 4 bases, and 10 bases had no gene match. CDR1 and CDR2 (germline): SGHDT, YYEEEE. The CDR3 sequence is CASSLRGAGDTDTQYF. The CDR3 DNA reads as TGTGCCAGCAGCCTCCGCGGGGCGGGGGACACAGATACGCAGTATTTT.

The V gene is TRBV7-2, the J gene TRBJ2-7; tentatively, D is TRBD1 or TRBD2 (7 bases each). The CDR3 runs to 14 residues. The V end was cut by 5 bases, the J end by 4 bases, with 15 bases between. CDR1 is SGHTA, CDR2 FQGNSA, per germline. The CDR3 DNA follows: TGTGCCAGCAGCCCATTGCAGGGGGGGTACGAGCAGTACTTC. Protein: CASSPLQGGYEQYF.

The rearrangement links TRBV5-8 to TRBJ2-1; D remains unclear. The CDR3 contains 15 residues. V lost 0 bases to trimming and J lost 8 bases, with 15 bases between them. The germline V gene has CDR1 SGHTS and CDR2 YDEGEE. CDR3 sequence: CASSLGLVVSDEQFF. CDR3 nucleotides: TGTGCCAGCAGCTTGGGTTTGGTAGTTTCGGATGAGCAGTTCTTC.

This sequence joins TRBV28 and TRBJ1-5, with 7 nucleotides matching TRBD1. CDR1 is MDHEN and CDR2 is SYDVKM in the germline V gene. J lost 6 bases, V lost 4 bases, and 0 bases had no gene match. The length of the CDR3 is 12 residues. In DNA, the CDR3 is TGTGCCAGCAGTTCAGGGGGTCAGCCCCAGCATTTT. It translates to CASSSGGQPQHF.

CDR3 sequence: CASSLSSGNGYTF. The CDR3 DNA reads TGTGCCAGCAGCTTATCCTCGGGGAATGGCTACACCTTC. The V and J genes are TRBV7-9 and TRBJ1-2; no clear D gene. Germline assignment: CDR1 SEHNR and CDR2 FQNEAQ (reference sequence). The ends were cut back, 2 bases at V and 6 bases at J, with 10 bases in the middle. This CDR3 has 13 residues.

For the CDR3, the DNA is TGTGCCAGCAGTGTCCACAGGGGTGAAGTTTCCGGGGAGCTGTTTTTT. Its protein product is CASSVHRGEVSGELFF. The chain combines TRBV6-1 with TRBJ2-2; 7 positions match TRBD1. Germline V CDR1 and CDR2: MNHNS, SASEGT. The V segment lost 4 bases and the J segment 6 bases; nucleotides outside the gene matches: 11. The CDR3 runs 16 residues.

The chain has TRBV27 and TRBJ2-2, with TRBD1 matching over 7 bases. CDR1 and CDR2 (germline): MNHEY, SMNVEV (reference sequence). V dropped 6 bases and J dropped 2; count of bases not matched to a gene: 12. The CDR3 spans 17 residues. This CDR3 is CASSRRSRDRNTGELFF. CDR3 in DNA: TGTGCCAGCAGCCGAAGGAGCCGGGACAGAAACACCGGGGAGCTGTTTTTT.

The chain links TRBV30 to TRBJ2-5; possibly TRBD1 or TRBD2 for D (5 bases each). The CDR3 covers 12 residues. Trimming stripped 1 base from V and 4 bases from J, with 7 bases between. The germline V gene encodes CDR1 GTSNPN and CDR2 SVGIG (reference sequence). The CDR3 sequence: CAWSAGGETQYF. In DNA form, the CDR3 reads TGTGCCTGGAGTGCTGGGGGAGAGACCCAGTACTTC.

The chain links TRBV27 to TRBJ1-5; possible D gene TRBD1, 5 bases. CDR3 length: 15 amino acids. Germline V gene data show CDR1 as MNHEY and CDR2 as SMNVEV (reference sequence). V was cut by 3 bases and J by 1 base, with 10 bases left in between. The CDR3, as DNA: TGTGCCAGCAGTTTCGGGGCGGACAGCAATCAGCCCCAGCATTTT. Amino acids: CASSFGADSNQPQHF.

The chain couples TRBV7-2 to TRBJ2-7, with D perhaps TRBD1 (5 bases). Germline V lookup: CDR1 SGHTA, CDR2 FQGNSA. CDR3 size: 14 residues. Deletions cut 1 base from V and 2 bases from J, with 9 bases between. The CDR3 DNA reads TGTGCCAGCAGCTTAGGGCCAGGGCCCTACGAGCAGTACTTC. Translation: CASSLGPGPYEQYF.

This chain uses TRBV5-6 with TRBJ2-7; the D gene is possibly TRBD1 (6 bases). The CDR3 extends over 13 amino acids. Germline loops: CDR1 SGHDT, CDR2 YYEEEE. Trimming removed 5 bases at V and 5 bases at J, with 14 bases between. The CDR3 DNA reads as TGTGCCAGCAGGCAAGGGGGAAGGAACGAGCAGTACTTC. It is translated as CASRQGGRNEQYF.

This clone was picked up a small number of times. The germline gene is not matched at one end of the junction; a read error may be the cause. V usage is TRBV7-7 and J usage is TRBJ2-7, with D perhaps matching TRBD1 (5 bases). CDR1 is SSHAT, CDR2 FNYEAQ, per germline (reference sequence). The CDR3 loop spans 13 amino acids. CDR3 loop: CASSLGHLYEQYF. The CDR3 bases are TGTGCTAGCAGCTTGGGGCATCTCTACGAGCAGTACTTC. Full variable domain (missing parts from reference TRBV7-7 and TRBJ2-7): GAGVSQSPRYKVTKRGQDVTLRCDPISSHATLYWYQQALGQGPEFLTYFNYEAQPDKSGLPSDRFSAERPEGSISTLTIQRTEQRDSAMYRCASSLGHLYEQYFGPGTRLTVT.

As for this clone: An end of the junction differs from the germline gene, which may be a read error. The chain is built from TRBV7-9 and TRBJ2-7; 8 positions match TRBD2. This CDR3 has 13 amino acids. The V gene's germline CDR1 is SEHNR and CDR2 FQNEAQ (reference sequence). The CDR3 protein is CASSPGGLGLASF. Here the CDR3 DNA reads TGTGCCAGCAGCCCGGGGGGGCTGGGGCTGGCGTCCTTC.

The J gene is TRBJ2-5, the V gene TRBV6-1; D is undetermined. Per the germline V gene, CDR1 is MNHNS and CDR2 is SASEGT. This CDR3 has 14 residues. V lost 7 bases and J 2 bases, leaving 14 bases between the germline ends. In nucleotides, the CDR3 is TGTGCCAGCACCCTGGAAGTCTATCAAGAGACCCAGTACTTC. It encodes CASTLEVYQETQYF.

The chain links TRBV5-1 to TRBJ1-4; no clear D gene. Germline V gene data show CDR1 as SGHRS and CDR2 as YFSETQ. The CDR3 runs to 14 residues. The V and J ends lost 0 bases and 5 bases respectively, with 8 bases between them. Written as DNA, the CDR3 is TGCGCCAGCAGCTTGGTTTCCAGGAATGAAAAACTGTTTTTT. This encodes CASSLVSRNEKLFF.

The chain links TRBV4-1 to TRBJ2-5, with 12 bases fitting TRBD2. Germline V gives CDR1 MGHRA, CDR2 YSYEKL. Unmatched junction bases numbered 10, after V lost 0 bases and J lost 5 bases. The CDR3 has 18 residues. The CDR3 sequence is CASSQDGLAGTSVETQYF. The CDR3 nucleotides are TGCGCCAGCAGCCAAGACGGACTAGCGGGGACGAGTGTCGAGACCCAGTACTTC.

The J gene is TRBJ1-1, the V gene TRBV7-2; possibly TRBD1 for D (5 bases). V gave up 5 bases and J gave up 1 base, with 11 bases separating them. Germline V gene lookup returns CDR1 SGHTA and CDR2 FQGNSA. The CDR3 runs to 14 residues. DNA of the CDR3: TGTGCCAGCAGCGCCGGCGGGGGGAACACTGAAGCTTTCTTT. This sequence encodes CASSAGGGNTEAFF.

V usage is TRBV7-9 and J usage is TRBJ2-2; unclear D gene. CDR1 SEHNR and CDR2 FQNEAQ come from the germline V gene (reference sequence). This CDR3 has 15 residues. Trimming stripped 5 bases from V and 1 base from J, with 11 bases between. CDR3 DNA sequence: TGTGCCAGCAGCCCGGAGACAAAGAACACCGGGGAGCTGTTTTTT. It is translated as CASSPETKNTGELFF.

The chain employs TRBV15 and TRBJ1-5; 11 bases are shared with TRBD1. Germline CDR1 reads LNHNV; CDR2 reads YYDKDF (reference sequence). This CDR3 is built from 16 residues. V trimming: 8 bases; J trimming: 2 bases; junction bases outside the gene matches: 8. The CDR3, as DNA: TGTGCCACCGGTCCCGGGACAGGGGGTGGCAATCAGCCCCAGCATTTT. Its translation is CATGPGTGGGNQPQHF. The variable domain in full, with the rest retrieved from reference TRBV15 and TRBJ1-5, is DAMVIQNPRYQVTQFGKPVTLSCSQTLNHNVMYWYQQKSSQAPKLLFHYYDKDFNNEADTPDNFQSRRPNTSFCFLDIRSPGLGDTAMYLCATGPGTGGGNQPQHFGDGTRLSIL.

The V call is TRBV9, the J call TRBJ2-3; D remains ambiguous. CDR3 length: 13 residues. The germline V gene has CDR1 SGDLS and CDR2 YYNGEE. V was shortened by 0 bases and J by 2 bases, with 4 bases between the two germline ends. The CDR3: CASSVGPTDTQYF. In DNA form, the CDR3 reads TGTGCCAGCAGCGTAGGGCCCACAGATACGCAGTATTTT.

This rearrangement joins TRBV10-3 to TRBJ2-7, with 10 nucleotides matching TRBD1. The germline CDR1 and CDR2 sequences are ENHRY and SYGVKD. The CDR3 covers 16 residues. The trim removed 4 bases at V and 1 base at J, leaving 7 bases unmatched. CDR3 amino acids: CAISGTGGYGSYEQYF. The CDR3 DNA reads TGTGCCATCAGTGGGACAGGGGGTTATGGATCCTACGAGCAGTACTTC.

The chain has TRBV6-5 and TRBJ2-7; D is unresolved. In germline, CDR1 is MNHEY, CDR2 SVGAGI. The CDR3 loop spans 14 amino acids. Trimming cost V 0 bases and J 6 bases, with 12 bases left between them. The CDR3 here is CASSYSKGPVEQYF. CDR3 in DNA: TGTGCCAGCAGTTACTCCAAGGGCCCTGTCGAGCAGTACTTC.

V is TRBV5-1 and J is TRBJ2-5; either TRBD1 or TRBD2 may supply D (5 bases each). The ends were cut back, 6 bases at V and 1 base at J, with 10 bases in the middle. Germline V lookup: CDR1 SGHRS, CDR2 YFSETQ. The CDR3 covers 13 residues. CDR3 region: CASKEGPQETQYF. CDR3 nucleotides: TGCGCCAGCAAAGAGGGACCCCAAGAGACCCAGTACTTC.

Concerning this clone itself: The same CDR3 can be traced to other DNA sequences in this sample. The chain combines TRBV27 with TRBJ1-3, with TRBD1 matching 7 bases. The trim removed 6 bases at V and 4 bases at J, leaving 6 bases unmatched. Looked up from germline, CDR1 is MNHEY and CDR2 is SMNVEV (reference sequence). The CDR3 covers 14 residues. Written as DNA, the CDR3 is TGTGCCAGCAGCCCGGACAGGCCAGGAAACACCATATATTTT. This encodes CASSPDRPGNTIYF.

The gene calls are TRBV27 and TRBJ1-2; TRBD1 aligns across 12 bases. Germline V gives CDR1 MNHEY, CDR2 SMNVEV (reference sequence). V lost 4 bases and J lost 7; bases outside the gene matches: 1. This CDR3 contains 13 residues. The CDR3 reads CASSWGQGAGYTF. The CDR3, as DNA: TGTGCCAGCAGTTGGGGACAGGGGGCTGGCTACACCTTC.

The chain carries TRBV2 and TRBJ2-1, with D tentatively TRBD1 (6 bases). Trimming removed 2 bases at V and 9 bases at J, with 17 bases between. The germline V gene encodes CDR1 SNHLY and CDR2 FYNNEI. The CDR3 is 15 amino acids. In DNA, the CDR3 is TGTGCCAGCAGTGAAAGGGGGACAAATCGGGCTGAGCAGTTCTTC. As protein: CASSERGTNRAEQFF. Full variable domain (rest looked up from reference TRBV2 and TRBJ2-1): EPEVTQTPSHQVTQMGQEVILRCVPISNHLYFYWYRQILGQKVEFLVSFYNNEISEKSEIFDDQFSVERPDGSNFTLKIRSTKLEDSAMYFCASSERGTNRAEQFFGPGTRLTVL.

In DNA form, the CDR3 reads TGTGCCAGCAGCCGCGGGGGGGCCATTACAGATACGCAGTATTTT. Translated: CASSRGGAITDTQYF. The chain combines TRBV7-7 with TRBJ2-3; 9 nucleotides align to TRBD2. The germline V gene has CDR1 SSHAT and CDR2 FNYEAQ (reference sequence). V gave up 5 bases and J gave up 3 bases; unmatched junction bases: 6. CDR3 size: 15 residues.